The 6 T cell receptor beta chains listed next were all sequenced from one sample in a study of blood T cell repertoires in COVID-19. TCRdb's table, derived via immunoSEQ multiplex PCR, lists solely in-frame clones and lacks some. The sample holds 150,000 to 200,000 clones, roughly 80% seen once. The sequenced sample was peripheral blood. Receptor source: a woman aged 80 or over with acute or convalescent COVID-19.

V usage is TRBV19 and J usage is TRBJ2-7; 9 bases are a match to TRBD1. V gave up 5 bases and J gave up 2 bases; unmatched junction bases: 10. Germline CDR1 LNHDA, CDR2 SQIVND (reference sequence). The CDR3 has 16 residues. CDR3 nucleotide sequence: TGTGCCAGTAGTCCCTCCGGGACAGGGTGGACCTACGAGCAGTACTTC. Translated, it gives CASSPSGTGWTYEQYF.

The CDR3 protein is CASSFSRQGGSNEQFF. As DNA, the CDR3 is TGTGCCAGCTCATTCAGCCGACAGGGGGGAAGCAATGAGCAGTTCTTC. The chain employs TRBV18 and TRBJ2-1, with 9 bases fitting TRBD1. CDR1 and CDR2 (germline): KGHSH, LQKENI. The CDR3 runs 16 residues. Trimming cost V 5 bases and J 6 bases; bases outside gene matches: 11.

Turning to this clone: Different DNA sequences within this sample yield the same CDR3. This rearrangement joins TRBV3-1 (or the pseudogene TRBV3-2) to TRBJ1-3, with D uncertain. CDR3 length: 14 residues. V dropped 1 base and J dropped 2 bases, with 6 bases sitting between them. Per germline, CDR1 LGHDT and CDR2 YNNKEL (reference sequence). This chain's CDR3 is CASSQGETGNTIYF. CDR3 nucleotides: TGTGCCAGCAGCCAAGGCGAAACTGGAAACACCATATATTTT.

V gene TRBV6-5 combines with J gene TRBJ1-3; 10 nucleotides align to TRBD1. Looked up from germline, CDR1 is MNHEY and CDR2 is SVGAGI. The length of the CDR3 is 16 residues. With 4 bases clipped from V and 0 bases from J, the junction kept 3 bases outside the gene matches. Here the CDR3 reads CASSWGQGSSGNTIYF. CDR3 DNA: TGTGCCAGCAGTTGGGGACAGGGGAGCTCTGGAAACACCATATATTTT.

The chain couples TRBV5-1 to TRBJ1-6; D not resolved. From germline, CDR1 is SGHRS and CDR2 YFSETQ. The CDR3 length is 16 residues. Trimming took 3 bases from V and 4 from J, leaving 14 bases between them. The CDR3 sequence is CASSSGVATYNSPLHF. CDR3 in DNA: TGCGCCAGCAGCTCCGGAGTCGCCACTTATAATTCACCCCTCCACTTT.

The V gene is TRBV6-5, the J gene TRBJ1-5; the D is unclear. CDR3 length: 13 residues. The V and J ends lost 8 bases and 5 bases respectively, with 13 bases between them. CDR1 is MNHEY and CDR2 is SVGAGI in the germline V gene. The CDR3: CASGLQAYQPQHF. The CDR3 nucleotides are TGTGCCAGCGGGTTGCAGGCGTATCAGCCCCAGCATTTT.